The clone carrying this T cell receptor (beta chain) showed up just a few times. This sample stems from a study of T cell changes during pregnancy in multiple sclerosis. This CDR3 region has 17 residues. V shed 0 bases, J shed 0 bases, and the junction held 7 bases outside the gene matches. CDR1 GTSNPN and CDR2 SVGIG come from the germline V gene (reference sequence). Method: immunoSEQ multiplex PCR; TCRdb's copy keeps in-frame clones and lacks some. This sample has approximately 50,000 clones; 85% to 95% occur once, and the top ten carry approximately 0.67%. This sequence originates from a female donor with multiple sclerosis, enrolled in a pregnancy study. The J gene is TRBJ2-1, the V gene TRBV30; 8 bases align to TRBD2. This specimen consisted of CD4+ T cells from peripheral blood mononuclear cells, obtained in the third trimester of pregnancy. The CDR3: CAWSVMIAGFSYNEQFF. The CDR3 DNA is TGTGCCTGGAGTGTAATGATAGCGGGATTCTCCTACAATGAGCAGTTCTTC.